This TCR beta chain was sequenced during a study of response to subunit inactivated influenza vaccine. TCRdb recomputed calls from the RT-PCR reads with MiXCR, one row per CDR3 protein. The sample records hundreds of thousands of distinct CDR3 sequences, just over 20% being singletons. The germline V and J ends were trimmed by 2 bases and 2 bases, with 23 bases remaining between them. Germline CDR1 and CDR2: SGHDT and YYEEEE. The CDR3 sequence is 19 residues long. This clonotype was seen repeatedly, ten times or more. Its cognate antigen is unknown. Findings of the study overall: There was a suggestion from the authors that each seasonal influenza vaccination recruits few new T cells.

This specimen consisted of PBMCs from blood, obtained less than 22 months after vaccination. The clonotype originates from a man in his fifties or sixties who received an inactivated influenza vaccine. V and J are TRBV5-6 and TRBJ1-5; D perhaps matches TRBD1 (5 bases). CDR3 residues: CASSLSSAWGIAGNQPQHF. The CDR3 DNA reads TGTGCCAGCAGCTTATCATCCGCGTGGGGGATTGCGGGCAATCAGCCCCAGCATTTT.